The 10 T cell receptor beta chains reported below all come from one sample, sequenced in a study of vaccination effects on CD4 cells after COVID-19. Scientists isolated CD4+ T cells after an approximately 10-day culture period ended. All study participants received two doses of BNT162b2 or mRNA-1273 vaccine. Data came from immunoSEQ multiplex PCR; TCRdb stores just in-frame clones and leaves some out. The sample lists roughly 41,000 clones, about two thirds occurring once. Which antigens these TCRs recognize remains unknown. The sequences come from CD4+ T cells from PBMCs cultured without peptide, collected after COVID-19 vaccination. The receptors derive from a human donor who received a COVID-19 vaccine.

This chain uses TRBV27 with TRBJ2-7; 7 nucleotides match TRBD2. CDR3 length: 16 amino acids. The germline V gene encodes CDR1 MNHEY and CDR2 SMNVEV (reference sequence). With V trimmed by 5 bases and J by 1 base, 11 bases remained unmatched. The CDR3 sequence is CASSGGVSSGSYEQYF. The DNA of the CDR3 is TGTGCCAGCAGTGGGGGTGTGAGTAGCGGGTCCTACGAGCAGTACTTC.

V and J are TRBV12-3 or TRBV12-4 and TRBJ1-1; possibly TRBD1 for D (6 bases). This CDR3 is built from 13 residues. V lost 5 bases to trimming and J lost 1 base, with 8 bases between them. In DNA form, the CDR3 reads TGTGCCAGCAGTGGACAGTCGAACACTGAAGCTTTCTTT. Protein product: CASSGQSNTEAFF.

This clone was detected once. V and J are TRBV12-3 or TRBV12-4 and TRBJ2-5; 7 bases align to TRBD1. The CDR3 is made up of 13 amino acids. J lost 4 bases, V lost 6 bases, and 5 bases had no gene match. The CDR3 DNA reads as TGTGCCAGCAGGGCGACAGGGACAGAGACCCAGTACTTC. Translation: CASRATGTETQYF.

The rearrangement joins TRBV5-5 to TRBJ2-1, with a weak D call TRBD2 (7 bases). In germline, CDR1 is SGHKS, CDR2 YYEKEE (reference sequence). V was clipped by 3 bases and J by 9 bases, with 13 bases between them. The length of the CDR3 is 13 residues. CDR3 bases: TGTGCCAGCAGCTGGTTGAGGGGGGGTGAGCAGTTCTTC. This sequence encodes CASSWLRGGEQFF. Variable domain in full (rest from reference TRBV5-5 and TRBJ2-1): DAGVTQSPTHLIKTRGQQVTLRCSPISGHKSVSWYQQVLGQGPQFIFQYYEKEERGRGNFPDRFSARQFPNYSSELNVNALLLGDSALYLCASSWLRGGEQFFGPGTRLTVL.

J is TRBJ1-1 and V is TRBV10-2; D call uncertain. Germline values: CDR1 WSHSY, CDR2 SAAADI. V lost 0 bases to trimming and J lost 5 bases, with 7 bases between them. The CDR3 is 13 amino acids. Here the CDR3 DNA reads TGCGCCAGCAGTGAGTCGAGAGGGACTGAAGCTTTCTTT. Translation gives CASSESRGTEAFF.

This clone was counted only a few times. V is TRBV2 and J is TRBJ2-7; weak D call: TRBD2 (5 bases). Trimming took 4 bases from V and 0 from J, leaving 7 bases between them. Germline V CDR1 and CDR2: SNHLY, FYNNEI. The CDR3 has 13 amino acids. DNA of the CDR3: TGTGCCAGCAGTGTAGAGGGCTCCTACGAGCAGTACTTC. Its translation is CASSVEGSYEQYF.

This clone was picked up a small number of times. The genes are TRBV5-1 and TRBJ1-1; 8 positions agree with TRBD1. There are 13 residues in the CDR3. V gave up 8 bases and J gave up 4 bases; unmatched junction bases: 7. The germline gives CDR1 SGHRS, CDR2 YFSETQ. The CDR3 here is CASSTGVSTEAFF. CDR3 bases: TGCGCCAGTTCGACAGGGGTTTCCACTGAAGCTTTCTTT.

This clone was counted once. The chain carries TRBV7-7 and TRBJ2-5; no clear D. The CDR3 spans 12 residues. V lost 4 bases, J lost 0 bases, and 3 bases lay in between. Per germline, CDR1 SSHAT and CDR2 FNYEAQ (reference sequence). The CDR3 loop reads CASSSYQETQYF. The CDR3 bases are TGTGCCAGCAGCTCCTACCAAGAGACCCAGTACTTC.

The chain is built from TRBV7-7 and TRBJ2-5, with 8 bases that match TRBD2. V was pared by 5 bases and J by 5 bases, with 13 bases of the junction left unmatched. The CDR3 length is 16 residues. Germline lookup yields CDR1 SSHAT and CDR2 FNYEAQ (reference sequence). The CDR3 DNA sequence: TGTGCCAGCAGCAGCCGTCCCGGGGGGGGCCGGGAGACCCAGTACTTC. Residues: CASSSRPGGGRETQYF.

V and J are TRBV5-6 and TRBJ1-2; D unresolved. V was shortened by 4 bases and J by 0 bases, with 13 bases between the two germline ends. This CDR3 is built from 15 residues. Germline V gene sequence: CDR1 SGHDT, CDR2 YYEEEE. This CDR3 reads CASSRRGLPNYGYTF. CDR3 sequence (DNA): TGTGCCAGCAGCCGCAGAGGACTGCCTAACTATGGCTACACCTTC.